This is a list of T cell receptor beta chains from one sample in a study of T cell responses to AZD1222 COVID-19 vaccine. This table comes from immunoSEQ multiplex PCR, and its TCRdb copy is limited to in-frame clones, with some not included. The sample has fewer than 45,000 clones; approximately 91% are singletons. The sample was peripheral blood, taken on day 0 of AZD1222 vaccination. These receptor sequences come from an adult in good health. Both conserved end residues are part of each CDR3. Each record gives: clone size, D gene, V gene, J gene, CDR3 DNA, CDR3 protein. D genes are given only for firm matches. Expanded clones get a size class; other rows say once, few or many, or leave the size out.

>NA|NA|TRBV7-3|TRBJ2-1
TGTGCCAGCAGCTTCCAACCAAGTTCCCTATACAATGAGCAGTTCTTC
CASSFQPSSLYNEQFF
>NA|NA|TRBV5-4|TRBJ2-1
TGTGCCAGCAGCTTGCCCAGGGTATATGGCAATGAGCAGTTCTTC
CASSLPRVYGNEQFF
>NA|NA|TRBV10-2|TRBJ2-3
TGCGCCAGCAGTGAGGTGGAGCAAGGGACAGATACGCAGTATTTT
CASSEVEQGTDTQYF
>NA|NA|TRBV28|TRBJ1-4
TGTGCCAGCCGCCTCACGAAGGGAGGGGGATCTGCAACTAATGAAAAACTGTTTTTT
CASRLTKGGGSATNEKLFF
>NA|TRBD2|TRBV19|TRBJ2-1
TGTGCCAGTAGTTTCCAACTAGCGGGCCGGTACAATGAGCAGTTCTTC
CASSFQLAGRYNEQFF
>NA|NA|TRBV5-1|TRBJ2-5
TGCGCCAGCAGACTGGGAGAGACCCAGTACTTC
CASRLGETQYF
>NA|NA|TRBV19|TRBJ2-3
TGTGCCAGTAGTAACGTCGGGCGGACAGATACGCAGTATTTT
CASSNVGRTDTQYF
>NA|NA|TRBV12-3/TRBV12-4|TRBJ1-2
TGTGCCAGCAGCCTGGGACAAGACTATGGCTACACCTTC
CASSLGQDYGYTF
>NA|NA|TRBV7-2|TRBJ1-2
TGTGCCAGCAGCTACGGACAGTATGGCTACACCTTC
CASSYGQYGYTF
>NA|NA|TRBV4-1|TRBJ1-1
TGCGCCAGCAGCCAAGAACGACGATACACGGGGGATGACACTGAAGCTTTCTTT
CASSQERRYTGDDTEAFF
>NA|NA|TRBV2|TRBJ1-5
TGTGCCAGCAGTGGCGGTTTGGGCAATCAGCCCCAGCATTTT
CASSGGLGNQPQHF
>once|NA|TRBV5-5|TRBJ1-1
TGTGCCAGCAGCTTGAACACAATGAACACTGAAGCTTTCTTT
CASSLNTMNTEAFF
>NA|TRBD1|TRBV19|TRBJ1-5
TGTGCCAGTAGTGCGGACAGGGGGTTCGGCAATCAGCCCCAGCATTTT
CASSADRGFGNQPQHF
>NA|NA|TRBV7-7|TRBJ2-3
TGTGCCAGCAGCCCGGGCAGGGAGGGGGCAGATACGCAGTATTTT
CASSPGREGADTQYF
>NA|NA|TRBV6-4|TRBJ2-2
TGTGCCAGCAGTGACTCAGGAGAAGGAAGCTCCGGGGAGCTGTTTTTT
CASSDSGEGSSGELFF
>NA|TRBD1|TRBV3-1/TRBV3-2|TRBJ1-5
TGTGCCAGCAGCCGGACAGGGGTGCACAATCAGCCCCAGCATTTT
CASSRTGVHNQPQHF
>NA|NA|TRBV3-1/TRBV3-2|TRBJ1-2
TGTGCCAGCAGCCCATTGGGGTCCTATGGCTACACCTTC
CASSPLGSYGYTF
>NA|NA|TRBV2|TRBJ2-7
TGTGCCAGCAGTGAAGGAGAAGGGAGGGGGGTAACCTACGAGCAGTACTTC
CASSEGEGRGVTYEQYF
>once|TRBD2|TRBV6-1|TRBJ2-1
TGTGCCAGCAGTGAAATAGCGGGAGAGAAGCAGTTCTTC
CASSEIAGEKQFF
>NA|NA|TRBV28|TRBJ2-2
TGTGCCAGCAGTACCCTGTACAACACTTTCACCGGGGAGCTGTTTTTT
CASSTLYNTFTGELFF
>NA|TRBD2|TRBV28|TRBJ2-2
TGTGCCAGCAGTAGGACTAGCGCCGCCGGGGAGCTGTTTTTT
CASSRTSAAGELFF
>NA|NA|TRBV7-8|TRBJ2-7
TGTGCCAGCAGCTCTCCGGGGATAGCGAGCTCCTACGAGCAGTACTTC
CASSSPGIASSYEQYF
>NA|NA|TRBV28|TRBJ1-1
TGTGCCAGCATCTCACAAGGGGACACTGAAGCTTTCTTT
CASISQGDTEAFF
>NA|TRBD1|TRBV3-1/TRBV3-2|TRBJ1-2
TGTGCCAGCAGCCAAGGACAGGGTAGTGGCTACACCTTC
CASSQGQGSGYTF
>NA|NA|TRBV7-6|TRBJ1-2
TGTGCCAGCAGCTTAGAGCCAGGGACCTATGGCTACACCTTC
CASSLEPGTYGYTF
>once|TRBD1|TRBV5-1|TRBJ2-7
TGCGCCAGCAGCCCGGGCGGGACAGGGGGCAACGAGCAGTACTTC
CASSPGGTGGNEQYF
>NA|NA|TRBV11-2|TRBJ2-3
TGTGCCAGCAGCCCGGGTGGGGCCACAGATACGCAGTATTTT
CASSPGGATDTQYF
>once|TRBD2|TRBV27|TRBJ2-7
TGTGCCAGTTGGACTAGCGGGAGGGCCGGGTCCTACGAGCAGTACTTC
CASWTSGRAGSYEQYF
>NA|NA|TRBV18|TRBJ2-7
TGTGCCAGCTCACCCACAGGGTCCTACGAGCAGTACTTC
CASSPTGSYEQYF
>NA|NA|TRBV28|TRBJ1-6
TGTGCCAGCAGTTTAGACGGTACCTCGGCGAGGTCACCCCTCCACTTT
CASSLDGTSARSPLHF
>NA|NA|TRBV18|TRBJ2-7
TGTGCCAGCTCACCCGGGACCGTGAGCTCCTACGAGCAGTACTTC
CASSPGTVSSYEQYF
>once|NA|TRBV18|TRBJ1-4
TGTGCCAGCTCGCCGGGGCCACGGGATGAAAAACTGTTTTTT
CASSPGPRDEKLFF
>once|NA|TRBV12-3/TRBV12-4|TRBJ2-1
TGTGCCAGCAGTTTATACGGGGGCGATGAGCAGTTCTTC
CASSLYGGDEQFF
>NA|NA|TRBV13|TRBJ1-6
TGTGCCAGCAGCTTAGGCTTCAGACCCCTCCACTTT
CASSLGFRPLHF
>NA|NA|TRBV5-1|TRBJ2-2
TGCGCCAGCAGCGACGGGACGGCGAACACCGGGGAGCTGTTTTTT
CASSDGTANTGELFF
>NA|NA|TRBV5-6|TRBJ1-4
TGTGCCAGCAGCTTTCGGCAGGTGGGGGAAAAACTGTTTTTT
CASSFRQVGEKLFF
>NA|NA|TRBV4-2|TRBJ2-7
TGTGCCAGCAGCCAAGAGGAGGGACAGCCTGACGAGCAGTACTTC
CASSQEEGQPDEQYF
>NA|NA|TRBV7-8|TRBJ1-5
TGTGCCAGCAGCTTAGGTGGGGGTGGACGTAGCAATCAGCCCCAGCATTTT
CASSLGGGGRSNQPQHF
>NA|TRBD2|TRBV3-1/TRBV3-2|TRBJ2-7
TGTGCCAGCAGCCAAGATTCGGGAGGGATCGAGCAGTACTTC
CASSQDSGGIEQYF
>NA|TRBD2|TRBV10-3|TRBJ2-5
TGTGCCATCAGAGGACTAGCGGGAGAGACCCAGTACTTC
CAIRGLAGETQYF